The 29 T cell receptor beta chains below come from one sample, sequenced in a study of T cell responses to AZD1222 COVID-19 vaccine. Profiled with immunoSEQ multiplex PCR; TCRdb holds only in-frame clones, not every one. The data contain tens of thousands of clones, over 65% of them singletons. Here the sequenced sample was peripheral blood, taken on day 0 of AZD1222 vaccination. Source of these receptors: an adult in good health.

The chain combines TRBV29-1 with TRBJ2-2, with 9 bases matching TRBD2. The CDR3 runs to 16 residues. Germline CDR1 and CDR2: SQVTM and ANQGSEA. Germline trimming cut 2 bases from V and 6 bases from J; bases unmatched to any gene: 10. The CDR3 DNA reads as TGCAGCGTTGAAAGTATGGCTAGCGGGGCCCCCGGGGAGCTGTTTTTT. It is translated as CSVESMASGAPGELFF.

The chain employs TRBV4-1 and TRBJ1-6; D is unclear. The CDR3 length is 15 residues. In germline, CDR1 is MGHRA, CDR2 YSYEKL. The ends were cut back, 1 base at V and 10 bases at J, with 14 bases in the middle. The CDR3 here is CASSQAHLVESPLHF. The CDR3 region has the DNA TGCGCCAGCAGCCAAGCTCACTTGGTGGAATCACCCCTCCACTTT.

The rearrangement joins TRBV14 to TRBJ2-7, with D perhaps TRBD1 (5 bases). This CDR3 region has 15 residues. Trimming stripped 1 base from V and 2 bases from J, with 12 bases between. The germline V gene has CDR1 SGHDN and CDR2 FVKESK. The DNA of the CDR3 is TGTGCCAGCAGCCAAGCCCCCACAGGCCCCTACGAGCAGTACTTC. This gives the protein CASSQAPTGPYEQYF. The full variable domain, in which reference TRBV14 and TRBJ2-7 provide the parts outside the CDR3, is EAGVTQFPSHSVIEKGQTVTLRCDPISGHDNLYWYRRVMGKEIKFLLHFVKESKQDESGMPNNRFLAERTGGTYSTLKVQPAELEDSGVYFCASSQAPTGPYEQYFGPGTRLTVT.

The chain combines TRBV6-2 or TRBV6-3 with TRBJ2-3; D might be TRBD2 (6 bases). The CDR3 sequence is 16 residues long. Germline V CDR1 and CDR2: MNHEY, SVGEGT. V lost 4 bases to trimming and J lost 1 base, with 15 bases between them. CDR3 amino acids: CASSSPGTGGTDTQYF. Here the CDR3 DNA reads TGTGCCAGCAGTTCCCCTGGGACTGGCGGCACAGATACGCAGTATTTT.

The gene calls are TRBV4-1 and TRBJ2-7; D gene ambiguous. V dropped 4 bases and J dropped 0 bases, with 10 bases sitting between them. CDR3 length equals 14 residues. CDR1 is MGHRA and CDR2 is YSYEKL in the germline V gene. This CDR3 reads CASSPNRSSYEQYV. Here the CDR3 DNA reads TGCGCCAGCAGCCCTAATAGGAGCTCCTACGAGCAGTACGTC.

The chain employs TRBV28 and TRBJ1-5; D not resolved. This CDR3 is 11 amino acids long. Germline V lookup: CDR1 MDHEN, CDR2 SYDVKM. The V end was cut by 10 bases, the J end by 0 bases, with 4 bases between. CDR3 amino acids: CATNSNQPQHF. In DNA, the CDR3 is TGTGCCACCAATAGCAATCAGCCCCAGCATTTT.

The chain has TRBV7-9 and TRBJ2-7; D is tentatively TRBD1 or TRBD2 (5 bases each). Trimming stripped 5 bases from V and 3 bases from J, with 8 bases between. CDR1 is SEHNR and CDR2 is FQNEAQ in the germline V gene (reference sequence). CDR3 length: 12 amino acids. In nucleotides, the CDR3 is TGTGCCAGCAGCACGGGACGCTACGAGCAGTACTTC. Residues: CASSTGRYEQYF.

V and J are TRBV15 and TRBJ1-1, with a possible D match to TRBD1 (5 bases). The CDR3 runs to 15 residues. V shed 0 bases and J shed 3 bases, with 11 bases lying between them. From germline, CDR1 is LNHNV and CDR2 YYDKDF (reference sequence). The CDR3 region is CATSRDPNRHTEAFF. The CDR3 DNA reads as TGTGCCACCAGCAGAGATCCGAACAGGCACACTGAAGCTTTCTTT.

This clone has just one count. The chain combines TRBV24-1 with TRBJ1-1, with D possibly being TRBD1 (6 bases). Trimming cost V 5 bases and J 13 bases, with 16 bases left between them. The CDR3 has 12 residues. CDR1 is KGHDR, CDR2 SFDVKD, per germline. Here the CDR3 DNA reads TGTGCCACCAGTGTGGCCGGGACAACTTATTTCTTT. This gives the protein CATSVAGTTYFF.

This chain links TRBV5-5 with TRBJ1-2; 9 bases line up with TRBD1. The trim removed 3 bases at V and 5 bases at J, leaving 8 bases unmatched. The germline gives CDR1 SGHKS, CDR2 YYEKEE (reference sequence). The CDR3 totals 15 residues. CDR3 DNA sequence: TGTGCCAGCAGCTCCTTTGGGACAGGGATTTATGGCTACACCTTC. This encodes CASSSFGTGIYGYTF.

The CDR3 region is CASSSGTTYEQYV. The DNA for the CDR3 is TGTGCCAGCAGCTCCGGGACTACATACGAGCAGTACGTC. The chain uses TRBV6-5 and TRBJ2-7; 7 bases line up with TRBD2. The CDR3 length is 13 residues. CDR1 and CDR2 (germline): MNHEY, SVGAGI. V lost 6 bases, J lost 4 bases, and 6 bases stayed unmatched.

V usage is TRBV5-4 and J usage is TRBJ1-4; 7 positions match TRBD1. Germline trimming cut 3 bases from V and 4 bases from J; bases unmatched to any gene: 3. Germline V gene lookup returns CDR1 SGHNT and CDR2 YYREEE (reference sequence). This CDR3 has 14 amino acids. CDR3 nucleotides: TGTGCCAGCAGCTCGGGACAGATTAATGAAAAACTGTTTTTT. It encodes CASSSGQINEKLFF. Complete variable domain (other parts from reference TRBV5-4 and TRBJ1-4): ETGVTQSPTHLIKTRGQQVTLRCSSQSGHNTVSWYQQALGQGPQFIFQYYREEENGRGNFPPRFSGLQFPNYSSELNVNALELDDSALYLCASSSGQINEKLFFGSGTQLSVL.

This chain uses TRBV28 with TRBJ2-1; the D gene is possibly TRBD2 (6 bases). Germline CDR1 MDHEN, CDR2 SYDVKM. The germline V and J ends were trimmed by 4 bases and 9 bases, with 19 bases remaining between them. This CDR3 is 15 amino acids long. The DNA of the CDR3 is TGTGCCAGCAGTTCGGGACTCCGCTCGACTGGTGAGCAGTTCTTC. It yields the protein CASSSGLRSTGEQFF.

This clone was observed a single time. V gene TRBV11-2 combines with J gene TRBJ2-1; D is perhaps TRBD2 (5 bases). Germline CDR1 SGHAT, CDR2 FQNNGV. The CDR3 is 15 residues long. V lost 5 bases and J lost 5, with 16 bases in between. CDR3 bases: TGTGCCAGCAGCCCCAACCCCCAGGAGGACAATGAGCAGTTCTTC. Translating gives CASSPNPQEDNEQFF.

CDR3 DNA: TGTGCCAGCAGCTTGGGTGTATTCCCGGAAGAGCAGTACTTC. Protein: CASSLGVFPEEQYF. The chain uses TRBV5-5 and TRBJ2-7; the D is unclear. Germline assignment: CDR1 SGHKS and CDR2 YYEKEE (reference sequence). The CDR3 length is 14 residues. V lost 0 bases, J lost 7 bases, and 14 bases lay in between.

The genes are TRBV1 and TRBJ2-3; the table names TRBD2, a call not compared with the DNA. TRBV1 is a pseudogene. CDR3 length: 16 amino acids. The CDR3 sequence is CTSSQGGGGAADTQYF. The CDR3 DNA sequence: TGCACCAGCAGCCAAGGCGGCGGGGGGGCCGCAGATACGCAGTATTTT.

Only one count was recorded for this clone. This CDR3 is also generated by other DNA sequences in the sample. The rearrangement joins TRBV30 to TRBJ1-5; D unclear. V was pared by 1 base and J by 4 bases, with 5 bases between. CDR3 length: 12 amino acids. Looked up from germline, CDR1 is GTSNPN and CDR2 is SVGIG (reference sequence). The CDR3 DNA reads TGTGCCTGGAGTGACTCGAATCAGCCCCAGCATTTT. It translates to CAWSDSNQPQHF.

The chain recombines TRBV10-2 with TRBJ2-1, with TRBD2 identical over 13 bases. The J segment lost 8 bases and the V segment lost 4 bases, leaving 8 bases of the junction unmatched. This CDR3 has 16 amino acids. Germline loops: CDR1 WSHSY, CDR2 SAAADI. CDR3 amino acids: CASSATSGGGADEQFF. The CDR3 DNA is TGCGCCAGCAGTGCAACTAGCGGGGGGGGCGCGGATGAGCAGTTCTTC.

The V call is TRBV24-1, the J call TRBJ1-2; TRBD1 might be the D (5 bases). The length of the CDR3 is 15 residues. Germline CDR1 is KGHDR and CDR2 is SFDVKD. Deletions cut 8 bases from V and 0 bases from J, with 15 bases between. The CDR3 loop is CATKGRDSANYGYTF. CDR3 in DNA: TGTGCCACCAAGGGACGGGACTCAGCTAACTATGGCTACACCTTC.

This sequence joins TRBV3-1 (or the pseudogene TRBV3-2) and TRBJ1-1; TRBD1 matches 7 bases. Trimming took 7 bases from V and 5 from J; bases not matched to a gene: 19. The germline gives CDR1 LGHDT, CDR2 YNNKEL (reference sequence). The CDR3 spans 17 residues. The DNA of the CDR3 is TGTGCCAGCACCCCGCGAGGGGGCGCGGGAAAGTTTACTGAAGCTTTCTTT. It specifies CASTPRGGAGKFTEAFF.

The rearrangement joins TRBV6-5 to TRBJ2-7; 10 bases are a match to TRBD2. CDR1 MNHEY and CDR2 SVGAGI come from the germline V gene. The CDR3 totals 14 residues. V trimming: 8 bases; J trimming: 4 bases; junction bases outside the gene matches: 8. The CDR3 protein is CASAAGGAQYEQYV. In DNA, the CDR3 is TGTGCCAGCGCAGCGGGAGGGGCGCAGTACGAGCAGTACGTC.

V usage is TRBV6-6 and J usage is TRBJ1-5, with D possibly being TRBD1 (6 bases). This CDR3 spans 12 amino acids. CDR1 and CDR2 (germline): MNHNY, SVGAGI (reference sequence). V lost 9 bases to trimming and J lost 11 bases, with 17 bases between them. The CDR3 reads CASSGAGMAQHF. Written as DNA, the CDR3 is TGTGCCAGTTCAGGGGCAGGAATGGCCCAGCATTTT.

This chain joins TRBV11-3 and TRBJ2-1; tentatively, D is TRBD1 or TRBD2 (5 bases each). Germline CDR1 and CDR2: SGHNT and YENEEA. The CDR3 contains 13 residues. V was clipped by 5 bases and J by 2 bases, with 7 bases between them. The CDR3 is CASSGDAYNEQFF. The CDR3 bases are TGTGCCAGCAGCGGGGACGCCTACAATGAGCAGTTCTTC.

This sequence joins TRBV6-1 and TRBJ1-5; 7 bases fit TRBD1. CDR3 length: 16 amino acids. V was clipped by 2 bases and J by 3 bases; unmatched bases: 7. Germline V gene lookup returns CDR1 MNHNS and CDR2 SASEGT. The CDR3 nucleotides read TGTGCCAGCAGTGAACTGGCAGGGGGGCTCAATCAGCCCCAGCATTTT. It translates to CASSELAGGLNQPQHF.

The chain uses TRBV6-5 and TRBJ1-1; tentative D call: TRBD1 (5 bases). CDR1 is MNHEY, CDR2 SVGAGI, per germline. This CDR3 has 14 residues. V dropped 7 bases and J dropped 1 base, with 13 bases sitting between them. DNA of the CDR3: TGTGCCAGCAACCCGGGACCGTGGAACACTGAAGCTTTCTTT. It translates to CASNPGPWNTEAFF.

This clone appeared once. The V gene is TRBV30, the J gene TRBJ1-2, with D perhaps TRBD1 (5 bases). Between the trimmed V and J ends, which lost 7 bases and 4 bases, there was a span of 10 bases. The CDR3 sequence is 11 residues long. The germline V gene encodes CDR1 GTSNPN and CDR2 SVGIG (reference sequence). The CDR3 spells CASGVAYGYTF. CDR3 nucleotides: TGTGCCTCGGGGGTGGCCTATGGCTACACCTTC. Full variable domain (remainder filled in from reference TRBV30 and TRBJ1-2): SQTIHQWPATLVQPVGSPLSLECTVEGTSNPNLYWYRQAAGRGLQLLFYSVGIGQISSEVPQNLSASRPQDRQFILSSKKLLLSDSGFYLCASGVAYGYTFGSGTRLTVV.

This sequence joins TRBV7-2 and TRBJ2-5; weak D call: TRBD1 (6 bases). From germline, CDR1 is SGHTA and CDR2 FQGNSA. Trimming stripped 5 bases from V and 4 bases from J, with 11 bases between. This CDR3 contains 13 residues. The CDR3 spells CASSIRQVETQYF. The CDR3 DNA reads TGTGCCAGCAGCATTAGACAGGTAGAGACCCAGTACTTC.

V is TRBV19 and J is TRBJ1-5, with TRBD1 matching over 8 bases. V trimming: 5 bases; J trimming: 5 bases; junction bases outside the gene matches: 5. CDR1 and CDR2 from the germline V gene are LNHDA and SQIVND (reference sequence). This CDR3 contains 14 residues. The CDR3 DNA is TGTGCCAGTAGTGGTAACAGGGGGGATCAGCCCCAGCATTTT. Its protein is CASSGNRGDQPQHF.

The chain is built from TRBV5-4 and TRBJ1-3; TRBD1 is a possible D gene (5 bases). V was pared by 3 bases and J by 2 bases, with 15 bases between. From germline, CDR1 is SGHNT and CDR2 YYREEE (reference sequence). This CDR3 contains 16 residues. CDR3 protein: CASSSETGLAGNTIYF. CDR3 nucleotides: TGTGCCAGCAGCTCGGAGACGGGGCTCGCTGGAAACACCATATATTTT.